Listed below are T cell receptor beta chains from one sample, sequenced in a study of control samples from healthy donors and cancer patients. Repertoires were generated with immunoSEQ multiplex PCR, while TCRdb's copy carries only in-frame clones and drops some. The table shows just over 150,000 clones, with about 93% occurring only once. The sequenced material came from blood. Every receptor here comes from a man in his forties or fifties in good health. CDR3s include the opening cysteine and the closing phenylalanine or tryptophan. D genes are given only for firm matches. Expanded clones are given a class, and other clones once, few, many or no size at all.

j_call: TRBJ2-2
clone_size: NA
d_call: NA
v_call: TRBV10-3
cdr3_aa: CAITEHQGATGELFF
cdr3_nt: TGTGCCATCACCGAACATCAGGGAGCCACCGGGGAGCTGTTTTTT

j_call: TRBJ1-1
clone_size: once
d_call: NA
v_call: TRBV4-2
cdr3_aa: CASSQVGQANTEAFF
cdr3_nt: TGTGCCAGCAGCCAAGTAGGGCAGGCCAACACTGAAGCTTTCTTT

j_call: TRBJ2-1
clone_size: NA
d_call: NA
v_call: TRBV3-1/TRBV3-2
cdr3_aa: CASSHREVPYNEQFF
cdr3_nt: TGTGCCAGCAGCCACAGGGAGGTCCCCTACAATGAGCAGTTCTTC

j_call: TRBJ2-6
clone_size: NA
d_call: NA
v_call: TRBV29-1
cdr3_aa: CSVDGSGANVLTF
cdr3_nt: TGCAGCGTCGACGGCTCTGGGGCCAACGTCCTGACTTTC

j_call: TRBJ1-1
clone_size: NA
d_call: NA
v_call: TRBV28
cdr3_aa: CASSLSRATEAFF
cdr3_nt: TGTGCCAGCAGTTTATCCAGGGCCACTGAAGCTTTCTTT

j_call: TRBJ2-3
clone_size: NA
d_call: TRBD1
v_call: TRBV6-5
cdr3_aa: CASSYRQTGGADTQYF
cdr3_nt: TGTGCCAGCAGTTACCGCCAGACAGGGGGGGCAGATACGCAGTATTTT

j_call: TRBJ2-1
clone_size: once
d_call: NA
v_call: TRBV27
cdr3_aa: CASRIGVVGPHSYNEQFF
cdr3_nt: TGTGCCAGCAGAATAGGGGTTGTTGGGCCCCACTCCTACAATGAGCAGTTCTTC

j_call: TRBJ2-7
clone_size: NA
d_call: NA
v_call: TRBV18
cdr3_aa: CASSPFGTGATYEQYF
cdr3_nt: TGTGCCAGCTCACCATTTGGTACAGGTGCGACCTACGAGCAGTACTTC

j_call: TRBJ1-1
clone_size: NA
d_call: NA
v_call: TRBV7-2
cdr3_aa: CASSSQGVLGGAFF
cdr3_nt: TGTGCCAGCAGCTCCCAAGGGGTGTTAGGAGGAGCTTTCTTT

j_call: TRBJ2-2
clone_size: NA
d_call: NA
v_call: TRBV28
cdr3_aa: CASSLWARHTGELFF
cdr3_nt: TGTGCCAGCAGTTTATGGGCTAGGCACACCGGGGAGCTGTTTTTT

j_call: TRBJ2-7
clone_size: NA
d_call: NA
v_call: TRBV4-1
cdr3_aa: CASSQEWRAGEQYF
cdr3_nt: TGCGCCAGCAGCCAAGAGTGGAGAGCGGGCGAGCAGTACTTC

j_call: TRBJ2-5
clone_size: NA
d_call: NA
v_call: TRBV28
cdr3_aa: CASTLSQSETQYF
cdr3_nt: TGTGCCAGCACCCTATCTCAGTCGGAGACCCAGTACTTC

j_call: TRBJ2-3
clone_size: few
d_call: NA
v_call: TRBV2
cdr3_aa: CASRPVLIHTDTQYF
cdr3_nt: TGTGCCAGCAGACCAGTCCTGATACACACAGATACGCAGTATTTT

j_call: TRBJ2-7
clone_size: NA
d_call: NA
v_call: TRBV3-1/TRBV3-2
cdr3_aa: CASSQDGGSSSYEQYF
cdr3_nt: TGTGCCAGCAGCCAAGACGGCGGGTCCAGCTCCTACGAGCAGTACTTC

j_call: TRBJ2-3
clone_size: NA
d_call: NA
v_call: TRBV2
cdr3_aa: CASSDGAADTQYF
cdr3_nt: TGTGCCAGCAGTGATGGGGCAGCAGATACGCAGTATTTT

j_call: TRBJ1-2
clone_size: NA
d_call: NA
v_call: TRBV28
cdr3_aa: CASSSFLGAGGYTF
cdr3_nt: TGTGCCAGCAGCTCTTTCTTGGGGGCCGGTGGCTACACCTTC